These T cell receptor beta chains were read from a single sample in a study of blood T cell repertoires in COVID-19. The protocol was immunoSEQ multiplex PCR, while the TCRdb copy is restricted to in-frame clones and leaves out a portion. The sample carries about 340,000 clones, around nine tenths recorded once. What was sequenced was peripheral blood. The receptors come from a woman aged 55-69 years with COVID-19, enrolled during active disease. The CDR3 runs from the conserved cysteine through the conserved F or W. The order of the fields is clone size, V gene, D gene, J gene, CDR3 DNA, CDR3 protein. D genes are given only for firm matches. Clone size is given for some rows only: seen once, a few or many times, or a class if the clone is expanded.

clone size: NA
V gene: TRBV14
D gene: TRBD2
J gene: TRBJ2-1
CDR3 DNA: TGTGCCAGCAGCCCCCTAGCGGGGGGGCCTGGGAATGAGCAGTTCTTC
CDR3 protein: CASSPLAGGPGNEQFF

clone size: NA
V gene: TRBV6-5
D gene: NA
J gene: TRBJ1-5
CDR3 DNA: TGTGCCAGCAGCGATAAGTGGAGAGGACAGCCCCAGCATTTT
CDR3 protein: CASSDKWRGQPQHF

clone size: NA
V gene: TRBV5-1
D gene: TRBD1
J gene: TRBJ1-4
CDR3 DNA: TGCGTCAGCTCGGGACAGGGGATTGAAAAACTGTTTTTT
CDR3 protein: CVSSGQGIEKLFF

clone size: once
V gene: TRBV9
D gene: NA
J gene: TRBJ2-7
CDR3 DNA: TGTGCCAGCAGCGTAAACACCTACGAGCAGTACTTC
CDR3 protein: CASSVNTYEQYF

clone size: NA
V gene: TRBV5-1
D gene: TRBD1
J gene: TRBJ2-7
CDR3 DNA: TGCGCCAGCAGCTGGTCCGGGACAGGGGCGTACGAGCAGTACTTC
CDR3 protein: CASSWSGTGAYEQYF

clone size: few
V gene: TRBV14
D gene: NA
J gene: TRBJ2-7
CDR3 DNA: TGTGCCAGCAGCCCCCTCGGGGCCTACGAGCAGTACTTC
CDR3 protein: CASSPLGAYEQYF

clone size: NA
V gene: TRBV7-9
D gene: TRBD2
J gene: TRBJ2-1
CDR3 DNA: TGTGCCAGCAGGACCGGGACTAGCGGGGGGGCTGGTAATGAGCAGTTCTTC
CDR3 protein: CASRTGTSGGAGNEQFF

clone size: NA
V gene: TRBV6-5
D gene: NA
J gene: TRBJ1-2
CDR3 DNA: TGTGCCAGCAGTTACTCAGGGGGTGGCTACACCTTC
CDR3 protein: CASSYSGGGYTF

clone size: NA
V gene: TRBV7-8
D gene: TRBD2
J gene: TRBJ2-1
CDR3 DNA: TGTGCCAGCAGCCCCCTCGACGGGGGGGCCTACAATGAGCAGTTCTTC
CDR3 protein: CASSPLDGGAYNEQFF

clone size: NA
V gene: TRBV18
D gene: NA
J gene: TRBJ1-5
CDR3 DNA: TGTGCCAGCTCACCACCCCTGATTAACAGGGGCAATCAGCCCCAGCATTTT
CDR3 protein: CASSPPLINRGNQPQHF

clone size: NA
V gene: TRBV18
D gene: NA
J gene: TRBJ2-3
CDR3 DNA: TGTGCCAGCTCACTCGCGGCCCAGAGCACAGATACGCAGTATTTT
CDR3 protein: CASSLAAQSTDTQYF

clone size: NA
V gene: TRBV2
D gene: NA
J gene: TRBJ2-7
CDR3 DNA: TGTGCCAGCAGTCCAGGGATACCCCGCTACGAGCAGTACTTC
CDR3 protein: CASSPGIPRYEQYF

clone size: NA
V gene: TRBV4-1
D gene: NA
J gene: TRBJ2-7
CDR3 DNA: TGCGCCAGCAGCCAAGATCCCTCAACAGGGTCTATTAAGGAGCAGTACTTC
CDR3 protein: CASSQDPSTGSIKEQYF

clone size: NA
V gene: TRBV5-1
D gene: NA
J gene: TRBJ1-4
CDR3 DNA: TGCGCCAGCAGCTTACAGGGTACTAATGAAAAACTGTTTTTT
CDR3 protein: CASSLQGTNEKLFF

clone size: NA
V gene: TRBV18
D gene: NA
J gene: TRBJ2-2
CDR3 DNA: TGTGCCAGCTCACCGGGTCCCGTGGGCAGGAACACCGGGGAGCTGTTTTTT
CDR3 protein: CASSPGPVGRNTGELFF

clone size: NA
V gene: TRBV7-6
D gene: TRBD1
J gene: TRBJ2-7
CDR3 DNA: TGTGCCAGCAGCTTAGGACAGGGGGCTTTCTACGAGCAGTACTTC
CDR3 protein: CASSLGQGAFYEQYF

clone size: NA
V gene: TRBV7-9
D gene: TRBD2
J gene: TRBJ2-5
CDR3 DNA: TGTGCCAGCAGCGCCGGACTAGCGGGGGGCCAAGAGACCCAGTACTTC
CDR3 protein: CASSAGLAGGQETQYF

clone size: NA
V gene: TRBV5-4
D gene: NA
J gene: TRBJ2-2
CDR3 DNA: TGTGCCAGCGAAGGGGAGGCCGGGGAGCTGTTTTTT
CDR3 protein: CASEGEAGELFF

clone size: NA
V gene: TRBV7-2
D gene: TRBD1
J gene: TRBJ2-5
CDR3 DNA: TGTGCCAGCAGCTCCCCGGGACAGGGGGCGACCCAGTACTTC
CDR3 protein: CASSSPGQGATQYF

clone size: NA
V gene: TRBV9
D gene: NA
J gene: TRBJ1-2
CDR3 DNA: TGTGCCAGCAGCACGGGGAGGGGGTTATATGGCTACACCTTC
CDR3 protein: CASSTGRGLYGYTF

clone size: NA
V gene: TRBV28
D gene: NA
J gene: TRBJ2-7
CDR3 DNA: TGTGCCAGCACCACGGGCCGGGGTGTTGGCGAGCAGTACTTC
CDR3 protein: CASTTGRGVGEQYF

clone size: NA
V gene: TRBV11-2
D gene: NA
J gene: TRBJ1-1
CDR3 DNA: TGTGCCAGCAGCTTAGGTTTATTGAACACTGAAGCTTTCTTT
CDR3 protein: CASSLGLLNTEAFF